This TCR beta chain was profiled in a study of molecular identifiers for immune sequencing clone quantification. MiXCR, applied by TCRdb to the PCR reads, yields one record per CDR3 protein. The table has some 680,000 distinct CDR3 sequences, roughly 25% seen once. This clonotype was found many times. CDR1 SGHNT and CDR2 YYREEE come from the germline V gene (reference sequence). Losses at the gene ends were 4 bases for V and 3 bases for J; bases not matched to a gene: 3. The CDR3 totals 16 residues. V is TRBV5-4 and J is TRBJ2-3, with TRBD2 identical over 15 bases. Sequenced material: naive CD8+ T cells from blood, with Jurkat cell RNA spiked in. The subset is: FACS-sorted CD8+CD4-CCR7+CD45RA+ naive T cells. The sequence was obtained from a human donor in good health. Some libraries in this study had Jurkat cell RNA spiked in. CDR3 protein: CASSLGLAGGTDTQYF. DNA for the CDR3: TGTGCCAGCAGCCTGGGACTAGCGGGAGGAACAGATACGCAGTATTTT.